These 2 T cell receptor beta chains share one sample of origin, sequenced in a study of blood T cell repertoires in COVID-19. TCRdb's copy holds only in-frame clones and misses some; the assay was immunoSEQ multiplex PCR. The sample consists of tens of thousands of clones, around 90% of them appearing once. The sequenced sample was peripheral blood. These receptors came from a woman aged 70-85 years with acute or convalescent COVID-19.

The chain has TRBV7-3 and TRBJ1-1, with 7 bases identical to TRBD1. Germline trimming cut 2 bases from V and 6 bases from J; bases unmatched to any gene: 6. The germline CDR1 and CDR2 sequences are SGHTA and FQGTGA. The CDR3 has 14 residues. The CDR3: CASSLDREASEAFF. The CDR3 DNA sequence: TGTGCCAGCAGCTTAGACAGGGAGGCGTCTGAAGCTTTCTTT. The variable domain in full, with the rest retrieved from reference TRBV7-3 and TRBJ1-1, is GAGVSQTPSNKVTEKGKYVELRCDPISGHTALYWYRQSLGQGPEFLIYFQGTGAADDSGLPNDRFFAVRPEGSVSTLKIQRTERGDSAVYLCASSLDREASEAFFGQGTRLTVV.

This clone was counted a single time. This chain uses TRBV6-6 with TRBJ2-2; D is unresolved. V dropped 2 bases and J dropped 5 bases, with 9 bases sitting between them. The CDR3 spans 14 residues. The germline gives CDR1 MNHNY, CDR2 SVGAGI (reference sequence). CDR3 loop: CASSYALRTGELFF. CDR3 coding DNA: TGTGCCAGCAGTTACGCACTAAGGACCGGGGAGCTGTTTTTT.